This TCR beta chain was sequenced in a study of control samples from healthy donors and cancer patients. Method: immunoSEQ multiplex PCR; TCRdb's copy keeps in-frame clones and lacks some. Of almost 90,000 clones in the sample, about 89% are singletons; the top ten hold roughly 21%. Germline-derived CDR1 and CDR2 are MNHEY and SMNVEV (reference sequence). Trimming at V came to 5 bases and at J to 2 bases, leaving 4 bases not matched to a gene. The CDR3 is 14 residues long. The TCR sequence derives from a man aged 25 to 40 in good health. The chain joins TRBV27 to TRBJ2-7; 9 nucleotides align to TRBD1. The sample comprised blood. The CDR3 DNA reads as TGTGCCAGCAGTCGACAGGGGGGGGCCTACGAGCAGTACTTC. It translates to CASSRQGGAYEQYF.